The subject of this entry is one T cell receptor (beta chain). Antigen specificity is unknown. Per sample, a minimum of 6.5 million PBMCs were isolated. This CDR3 has 15 residues. Germline loops: CDR1 KGHDR, CDR2 SFDVKD. J lost 3 bases, V lost 3 bases, and 3 bases had no gene match. These data belong to a study of blood T cells in healthy people across ages. Notes on the study in general: There were more naive CD4+ cells and higher diversity in long-lived donors than in aged donors. A roughly linear age-dependent decrease characterized TCR beta diversity per million T cells. Investigators viewed diversity estimates from one million T cells as underestimates, the study reported.

Next came a second PCR, run for roughly 6 to 11 cycles, which used a sample-barcoded 5' primer along with a J-beta primer mix. TCRdb passed the 5' RACE reads through MiXCR, listing each CDR3 protein once. The sample has about 2 million distinct CDR3 sequences, roughly 50% seen once. The sequencing input was blood. V gene TRBV24-1 combines with J gene TRBJ2-3, with TRBD2 identical over 9 bases. The clonotype was recovered from a woman between 40 and 55 years old in good health. CDR3 sequence: CATSDAGGGTDTQYF. CDR3 in DNA: TGTGCCACCAGTGATGCGGGAGGGGGGACAGATACGCAGTATTTT.